The next 8 T cell receptor beta chains were all read from a single sample in a study of blood T cell repertoires in COVID-19. Produced via immunoSEQ multiplex PCR; TCRdb's table is partial and in-frame only. This sample has about 480,000 clones, with around 87% found just once. Sequenced material: PBMCs or T cells enriched from blood (not recorded which). The receptors derive from a woman between 35 and 50 years old who had recovered from COVID-19.

In regard to this clone: The sample holds other DNA sequences that translate to the same CDR3. The CDR3 sequence: CASRPSGSSYEQYF. CDR3 sequence (DNA): TGTGCCAGCAGACCTAGCGGGAGTTCCTACGAGCAGTACTTC. V is TRBV14 and J is TRBJ2-7; TRBD2 agrees at 10 bases. Germline V lookup: CDR1 SGHDN, CDR2 FVKESK. The CDR3 loop spans 14 amino acids. After removal of 6 bases from V and 1 base from J, the junction contained 3 bases not matched to a gene.

The CDR3 nucleotides read TGTGCCAGCACTCCGATCTACAACAGGGGACGGGTTACTGAAGCTTTCTTT. Translating it yields CASTPIYNRGRVTEAFF. The chain combines TRBV27 with TRBJ1-1; the match to TRBD1 covers 7 bases. The germline V gene encodes CDR1 MNHEY and CDR2 SMNVEV (reference sequence). CDR3 size: 17 residues. V was pared by 7 bases and J by 5 bases, with 19 bases of the junction left unmatched.

The chain joins TRBV7-6 to TRBJ2-1; 8 bases match TRBD2. Germline CDR1 SGHVS, CDR2 FNYEAQ. Trimming at V came to 1 base and at J to 2 bases, leaving 1 base not matched to a gene. This CDR3 is built from 15 residues. CDR3 nucleotide sequence: TGTGCCAGCAGCTTAGGAGCGGGGGCCTACAATGAGCAGTTCTTC. Residues: CASSLGAGAYNEQFF.

The V and J genes are TRBV5-5 and TRBJ1-2, with D maybe TRBD1 (6 bases). The germline V gene has CDR1 SGHKS and CDR2 YYEKEE (reference sequence). V lost 4 bases and J 8 bases, leaving 15 bases between the germline ends. The CDR3 contains 13 residues. The CDR3 here is CASSRQDGGGYTF. CDR3 nucleotides: TGTGCCAGCAGCAGACAGGACGGCGGCGGCTACACCTTC.

The chain has TRBV10-3 and TRBJ1-2; D is unclear. Germline CDR1 ENHRY, CDR2 SYGVKD. This CDR3 contains 16 residues. Trimming removed 3 bases at V and 7 bases at J, with 21 bases between. This CDR3 reads CAISDALKLTFRGYTF. The CDR3, as DNA: TGTGCCATCAGTGATGCGCTTAAACTTACTTTTCGTGGCTACACCTTC.

The chain joins TRBV6-5 to TRBJ2-5, with 10 bases aligning to TRBD1. The length of the CDR3 is 14 residues. The V and J ends lost 7 bases and 1 base, in that order; junction bases with no gene match: 3. Germline CDR1 MNHEY, CDR2 SVGAGI. The CDR3 nucleotides are TGTGCCAGCATCCGGGACAGGGGCCAAGAGACCCAGTACTTC. Its protein product is CASIRDRGQETQYF.

The rearrangement uses TRBV21-1 and TRBJ1-4; the table gives TRBD1 as D, unverified against the DNA. TRBV21-1 is noted as a pseudogene. The CDR3 runs 14 residues. The CDR3 here is CASSIRGPFGKTVF. CDR3 coding DNA: TGTGCCAGCAGCATCAGGGGGCCTTTCGGAAAAACTGTTTTT.

The chain joins TRBV19 to TRBJ1-6, with D possibly being TRBD1 (6 bases). The CDR3 loop spans 14 amino acids. CDR1 is LNHDA and CDR2 is SQIVND in the germline V gene (reference sequence). V lost 2 bases to trimming and J lost 10 bases, with 12 bases between them. CDR3 protein: CASSIRQVESPLHF. For the CDR3, the DNA is TGTGCCAGTAGTATAAGACAGGTCGAATCACCCCTCCACTTT.